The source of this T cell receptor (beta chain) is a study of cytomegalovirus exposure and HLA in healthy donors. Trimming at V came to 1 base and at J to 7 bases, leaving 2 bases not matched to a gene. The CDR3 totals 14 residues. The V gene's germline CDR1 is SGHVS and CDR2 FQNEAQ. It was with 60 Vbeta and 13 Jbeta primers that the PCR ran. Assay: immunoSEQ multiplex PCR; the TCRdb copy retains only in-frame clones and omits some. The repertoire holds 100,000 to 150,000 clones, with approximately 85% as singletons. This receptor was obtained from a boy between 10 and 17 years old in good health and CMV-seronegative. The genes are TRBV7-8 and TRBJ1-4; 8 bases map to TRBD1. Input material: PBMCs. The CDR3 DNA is TGTGCCAGCAGCTTAGGGACAGGGAGTGAAAAACTGTTTTTT. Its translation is CASSLGTGSEKLFF.